This paragraph reports one T cell receptor (beta chain). Trimming removed 0 bases from V and 2 bases from J, with 8 bases in between. The CDR3 is made up of 14 amino acids. CDR1 and CDR2 from the germline V gene are WNHNN and SYGVQD (reference sequence). The sample originates from a study of blood T cell repertoires in COVID-19. On the study more broadly: Sites across the United States, Italy and Spain contributed samples from acute and convalescent COVID-19. PBMCs, B-cell-depleted T cells, or T cells provided the cDNA or gDNA that made up the material.

Methods used by the authors: Estimated nucleated cell counts came from reference gene primer amplification. Profiling relied on immunoSEQ multiplex PCR, and the TCRdb table lists in-frame clones only, not all of them. From that table come the V and J calls and clone size; the DNA was used to work out D and trimming. Of almost 85,000 clones listed, around four fifths are singletons. The source is an older man with active or convalescent COVID-19. The gene calls are TRBV10-1 and TRBJ2-7, with a possible D match to TRBD1 (6 bases). The sample was peripheral blood. The DNA of the CDR3 is TGCGCCAGCAGTGAGTCACAGGGACCCTACGAGCAGTACTTC. It yields the protein CASSESQGPYEQYF.